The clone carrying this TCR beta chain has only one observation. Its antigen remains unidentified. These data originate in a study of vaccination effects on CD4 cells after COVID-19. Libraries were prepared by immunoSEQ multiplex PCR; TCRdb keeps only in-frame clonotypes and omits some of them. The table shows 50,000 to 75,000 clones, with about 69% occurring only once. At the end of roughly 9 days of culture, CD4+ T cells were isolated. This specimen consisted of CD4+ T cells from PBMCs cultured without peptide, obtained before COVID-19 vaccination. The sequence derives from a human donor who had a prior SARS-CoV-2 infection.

The CDR3 coding sequence is TGTGCCAGCAGCCCCGACATATACCAAGAGACCCAGTACTTC. Residues: CASSPDIYQETQYF. The chain employs TRBV11-2 and TRBJ2-5; D unclear. The germline V gene encodes CDR1 SGHAT and CDR2 FQNNGV. V was cut by 5 bases and J by 0 bases, with 10 bases left in between. The CDR3 spans 14 residues.